This T cell receptor beta chain was obtained from a study of Ad26.COV2.S vaccination and SARS-CoV-2 variants. Treatment given: about 20 received Ad26.COV2.S at low or high dose, single or two shots; 5 received placebo; per-sample allocation not given. Sampling was performed 63 days after the first vaccine or placebo injection. This table comes from immunoSEQ multiplex PCR, and its TCRdb copy is limited to in-frame clones, with some not included. Seen here are roughly 380,000 clones, around 90% observed once, and the top ten hold approximately 3.6%. Germline V gene lookup returns CDR1 SGDLS and CDR2 YYNGEE. V lost 4 bases and J lost 1, with 7 bases in between. The CDR3 consists of 13 residues.

The receptor was isolated from a person aged 18 to 59 who received the Ad26.COV2.S COVID-19 vaccine or a placebo. Sequenced here: peripheral blood, sampled in a trial of Ad26.COV2.S vaccine versus placebo. This chain connects TRBV9 to TRBJ2-3, with unresolved D. This CDR3 reads CASSLDRTDTQYF. The CDR3, as DNA: TGTGCCAGCAGCTTGGACCGCACAGATACGCAGTATTTT.